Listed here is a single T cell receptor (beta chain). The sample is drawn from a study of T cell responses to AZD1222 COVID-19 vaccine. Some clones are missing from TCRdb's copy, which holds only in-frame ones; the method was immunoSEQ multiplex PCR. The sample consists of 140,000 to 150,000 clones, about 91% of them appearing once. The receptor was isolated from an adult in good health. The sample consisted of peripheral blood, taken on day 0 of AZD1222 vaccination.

In DNA form, the CDR3 reads TGTGCCAGCACCTCCCGGAACACTGAAGCTTTCTTT. Its protein product is CASTSRNTEAFF. The chain carries TRBV6-5 and TRBJ1-1; D gene ambiguous. Germline CDR1 reads MNHEY; CDR2 reads SVGAGI. This CDR3 has 12 residues. Trimming left V 7 bases short and J 1 base short, with 7 bases between.